The 7 T cell receptor beta chains given below trace back to one sample, sequenced in a study of technical replicates of blood from a few donors. Here immunoSEQ multiplex PCR was the method, and the copy in TCRdb shows in-frame clones only, minus some. The sample includes some 70,000 clones, roughly nine tenths of them seen just once. Input material: T cells isolated from PBMCs. The receptors derive from a human donor in good health.

The chain joins TRBV28 to TRBJ1-1, with a tentative D call TRBD1 (6 bases). Trimming cost V 6 bases and J 6 bases, with 11 bases left between them. This CDR3 comprises 12 residues. In germline, CDR1 is MDHEN, CDR2 SYDVKM. The CDR3, as DNA: TGTGCCAGCAGGGATTACAGGGCTGAAGCTTTCTTT. This codes for CASRDYRAEAFF.

The rearrangement uses TRBV19 and TRBJ2-1; 12 bases are shared with TRBD2. This CDR3 is 15 amino acids long. The germline CDR1 and CDR2 sequences are LNHDA and SQIVND (reference sequence). Trimming removed 4 bases from V and 7 bases from J; junction bases left unmatched: 5. Written as DNA, the CDR3 is TGTGCCAGTAGTAAGGCTAGCGGGAGGGTGAATGAGCAGTTCTTC. Translating gives CASSKASGRVNEQFF.

This chain uses TRBV11-2 with TRBJ2-7; the D gene is possibly TRBD2 (7 bases). The V and J ends lost 6 bases and 0 bases respectively, with 18 bases between them. CDR1 is SGHAT and CDR2 is FQNNGV in the germline V gene. The CDR3 extends over 16 amino acids. In DNA, the CDR3 is TGTGCCAGCAGATACCCGGGGGGCCCCGCCTCCTACGAGCAGTACTTC. This sequence encodes CASRYPGGPASYEQYF. Together with reference TRBV11-2 and TRBJ2-7, the CDR3 gives the full variable domain: EAGVAQSPRYKIIEKRQSVAFWCNPISGHATLYWYQQILGQGPKLLIQFQNNGVVDDSQLPKDRFSAERLKGVDSTLKIQPAKLEDSAVYLCASRYPGGPASYEQYFGPGTRLTVT.

The chain joins TRBV27 to TRBJ2-3; 7 nucleotides match TRBD1. Germline lookup yields CDR1 MNHEY and CDR2 SMNVEV (reference sequence). Unmatched junction bases numbered 9, after V lost 5 bases and J lost 4 bases. The CDR3 spans 15 residues. For the CDR3, the DNA is TGTGCCAGCAGTAGGACAGGCACTAATCCAGATACGCAGTATTTT. This gives the protein CASSRTGTNPDTQYF.

This clone was found a few times. This chain links TRBV9 with TRBJ1-1; 8 bases agree with TRBD1. CDR3 length: 13 residues. V lost 5 bases to trimming and J lost 3 bases; unmatched junction nucleotides: 3. Germline loops: CDR1 SGDLS, CDR2 YYNGEE. The CDR3 DNA reads as TGTGCCAGCAGTTCGACAGGGGACACTGAAGCTTTCTTT. Protein product: CASSSTGDTEAFF.

The CDR3 coding sequence is TGTGCCAGCAGTCCCGGACATTTGAACACTGAAGCTTTCTTT. It codes for CASSPGHLNTEAFF. The chain recombines TRBV6-1 with TRBJ1-1; maybe TRBD1 (5 bases). Trimming stripped 5 bases from V and 0 bases from J, with 10 bases between. This CDR3 contains 14 residues. Germline-derived CDR1 and CDR2 are MNHNS and SASEGT.

As to this clone: The junction differs from germline at one of its ends, possibly a read error. The gene calls are TRBV7-7 and TRBJ2-1, with D hard to call. Per germline, CDR1 SSHAT and CDR2 FNYEAQ (reference sequence). The CDR3 is made up of 14 amino acids. The CDR3 is CASSLVGQHNEQFF. The CDR3 DNA is TGTGCTAGCAGCTTAGTTGGGCAACACAATGAGCAGTTCTTC.